This T cell receptor beta chain was captured by sequencing in a study of cytomegalovirus exposure and HLA in healthy donors. General study results and limits: When analyzed later, a missense DCLRE1C variant was found to be linked to TCR beta V- and J-gene trimming. Later analysis placed DRB1 highest and HLA-C lowest in TCR association rates, which differed by HLA locus.

With 60 Vbeta and 13 Jbeta primers, the PCR was carried out. Assay used: immunoSEQ multiplex PCR; TCRdb lists only in-frame clones, some missing. The repertoire holds some 140,000 clones, with over 60% as singletons. The V segment lost 4 bases and the J segment 3 bases; nucleotides outside the gene matches: 8. The CDR3 is 15 amino acids. Germline V CDR1 and CDR2: SGHNT, YYREEE (reference sequence). Of note for this clone: The antigen is unknown.

The sequence was collected from a woman in her thirties or forties in good health and CMV-seronegative. The J gene is TRBJ2-3, the V gene TRBV5-4; 7 nucleotides line up with TRBD2. Sequenced input: PBMCs. Written as DNA, the CDR3 is TGTGCCAGCAGCCCGGTGCGGGAGATGACAGATACGCAGTATTTT. Amino acid sequence: CASSPVREMTDTQYF. Using reference TRBV5-4 and TRBJ2-3 for the parts outside the CDR3, the full variable domain is ETGVTQSPTHLIKTRGQQVTLRCSSQSGHNTVSWYQQALGQGPQFIFQYYREEENGRGNFPPRFSGLQFPNYSSELNVNALELDDSALYLCASSPVREMTDTQYFGPGTRLTVL.